This T cell receptor (beta chain) comes out of a study of T cell responses to AZD1222 COVID-19 vaccine. Overall study findings and caveats: Donors skewed white British and female; clonal diversity was possibly underestimated. At study baseline, merely roughly 6 AZD1222 recipients were seropositive. Spike-specific TCR breadth and depth were elevated following two AZD1222 doses. CD4 TCRs associated with vaccination spanned spike, dominating at 160-218 and 743-854.

Libraries were prepared by immunoSEQ multiplex PCR; TCRdb keeps only in-frame clonotypes and omits some of them. Here the sample spans approximately 200,000 clones, 90% to 95% being singletons. Germline CDR1 SGDLS, CDR2 YYNGEE. The CDR3 sequence is 14 residues long. Trimming took 2 bases from V and 4 from J, leaving 12 bases between them. Turning to this clone: Its antigen is unidentified.

The sequence derives from an adult who received the AZD1222 COVID-19 vaccine. The rearrangement links TRBV9 to TRBJ1-2, with a possible D match to TRBD1 (5 bases). The material sequenced was peripheral blood, taken 28 days after the second AZD1222 dose. The CDR3 spells CASSVDQGIYGYTF. In DNA form, the CDR3 reads TGTGCCAGCAGCGTGGATCAGGGAATCTATGGCTACACCTTC.